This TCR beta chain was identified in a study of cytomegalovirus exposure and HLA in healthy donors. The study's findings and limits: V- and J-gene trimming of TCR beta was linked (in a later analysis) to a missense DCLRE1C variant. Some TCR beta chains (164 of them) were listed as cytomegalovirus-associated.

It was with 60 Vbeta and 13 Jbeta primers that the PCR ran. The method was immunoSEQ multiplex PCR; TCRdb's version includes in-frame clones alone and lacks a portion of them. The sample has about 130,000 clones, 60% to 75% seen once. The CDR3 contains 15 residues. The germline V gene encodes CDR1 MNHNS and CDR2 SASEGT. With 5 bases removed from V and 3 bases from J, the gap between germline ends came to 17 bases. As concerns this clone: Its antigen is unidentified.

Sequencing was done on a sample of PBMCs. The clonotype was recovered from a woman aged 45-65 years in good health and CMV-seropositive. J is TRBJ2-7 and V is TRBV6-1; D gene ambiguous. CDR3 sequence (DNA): TGTGCCAGCAGTCCCAGTGGGTCGGAGTACTACGAGCAGTACTTC. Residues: CASSPSGSEYYEQYF.